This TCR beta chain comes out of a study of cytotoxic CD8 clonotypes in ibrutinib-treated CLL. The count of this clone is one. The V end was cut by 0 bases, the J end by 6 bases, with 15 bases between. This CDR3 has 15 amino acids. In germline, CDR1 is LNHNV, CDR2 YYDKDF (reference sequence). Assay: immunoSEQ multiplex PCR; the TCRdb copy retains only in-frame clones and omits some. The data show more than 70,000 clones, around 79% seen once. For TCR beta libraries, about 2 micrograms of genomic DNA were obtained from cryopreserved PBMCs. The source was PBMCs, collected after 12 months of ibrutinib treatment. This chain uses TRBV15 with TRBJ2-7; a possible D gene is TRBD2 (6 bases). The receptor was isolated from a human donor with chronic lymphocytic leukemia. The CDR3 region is CATSRDRGAGGEQYF. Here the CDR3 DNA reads TGTGCCACCAGCAGAGATCGCGGGGCTGGGGGCGAGCAGTACTTC.